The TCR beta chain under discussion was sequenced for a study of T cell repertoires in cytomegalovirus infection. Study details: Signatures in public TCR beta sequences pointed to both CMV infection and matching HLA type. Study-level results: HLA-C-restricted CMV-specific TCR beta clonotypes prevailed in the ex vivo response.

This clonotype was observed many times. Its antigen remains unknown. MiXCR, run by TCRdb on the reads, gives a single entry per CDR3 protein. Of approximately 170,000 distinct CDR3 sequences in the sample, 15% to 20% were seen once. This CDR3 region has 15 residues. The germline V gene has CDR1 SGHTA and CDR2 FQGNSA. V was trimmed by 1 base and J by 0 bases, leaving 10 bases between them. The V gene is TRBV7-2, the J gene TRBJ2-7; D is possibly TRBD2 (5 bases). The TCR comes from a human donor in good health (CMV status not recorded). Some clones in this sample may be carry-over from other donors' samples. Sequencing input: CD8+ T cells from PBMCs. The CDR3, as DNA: TGTGCCAGCAGCTTAGGGACTGCTAGCTCCTACGAGCAGTACTTC. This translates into CASSLGTASSYEQYF.